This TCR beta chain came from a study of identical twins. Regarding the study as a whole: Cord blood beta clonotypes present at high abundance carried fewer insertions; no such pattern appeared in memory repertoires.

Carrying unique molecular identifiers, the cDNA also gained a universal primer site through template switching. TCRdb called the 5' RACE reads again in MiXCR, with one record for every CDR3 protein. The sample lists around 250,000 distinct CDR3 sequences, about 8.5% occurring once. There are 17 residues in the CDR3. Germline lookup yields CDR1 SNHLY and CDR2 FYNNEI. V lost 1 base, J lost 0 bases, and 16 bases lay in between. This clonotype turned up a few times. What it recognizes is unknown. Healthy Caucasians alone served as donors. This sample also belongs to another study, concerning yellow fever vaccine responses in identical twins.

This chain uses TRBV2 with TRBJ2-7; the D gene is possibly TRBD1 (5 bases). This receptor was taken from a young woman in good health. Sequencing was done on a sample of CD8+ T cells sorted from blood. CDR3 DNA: TGTGCCAGCAGTGAAGTCCCTCGGCAGGGTCCCTCCTACGAGCAGTACTTC. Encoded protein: CASSEVPRQGPSYEQYF.